Listed below are T cell receptor beta chains from one sample, sequenced in a study of graft-versus-host responses after intestinal transplantation. TCRdb keeps only in-frame clones here, not all; method: immunoSEQ multiplex PCR. The data hold 35,000 to 45,000 clones, with approximately 95% observed a single time. Their recognized antigens are unknown. The sequencing used unstimulated CD8+ T cells sorted from spleen or lymph node cells, collected before transplant. The source is a human donor who was the organ donor for an intestinal transplant. Each CDR3 is given with its conserved first and last residue. A D gene is named only where the DNA matches it firmly. Size tells how often a clone was seen (once, few, many) or the class of an expanded clone, and some rows leave it out.

d_call	v_call	clone_size	j_call	cdr3_length	cdr3_aa	cdr3_nt
-	TRBV19	-	TRBJ2-7	14	CASSSWGRAYEQYF	TGTGCCAGTAGTAGCTGGGGAAGGGCCTACGAGCAGTACTTC
-	TRBV4-3	once	TRBJ2-3	15	CASSQDEGSRDTQYF	TGCGCCAGCAGCCAAGATGAGGGTAGCCGAGATACGCAGTATTTT
-	TRBV4-1	-	TRBJ2-3	13	CASSPQGWDTQYF	TGCGCCAGCAGCCCCCAGGGGTGGGATACGCAGTATTTT
TRBD1	TRBV4-1	-	TRBJ2-7	13	CASSQEPGGVKYF	TGCGCCAGCAGCCAAGAGCCAGGGGGCGTAAAGTACTTC
-	TRBV7-6	-	TRBJ2-3	18	CASSLVSSKQRFTDTQYF	TGTGCCAGCAGCTTAGTTAGTTCGAAACAGAGGTTCACAGATACGCAGTATTTT
-	TRBV5-1	-	TRBJ2-3	13	CASHPGGTDTQYF	TGCGCCAGCCATCCCGGGGGCACAGATACGCAGTATTTT
TRBD2	TRBV29-1	-	TRBJ2-1	16	CSVDGVAGAYVNEQFF	TGCAGCGTTGACGGGGTAGCGGGGGCATACGTCAATGAGCAGTTCTTC
-	TRBV5-5	-	TRBJ2-2	15	CASSFWGTNTGELFF	TGTGCCAGCAGCTTTTGGGGGACCAACACCGGGGAGCTGTTTTTT
-	TRBV20-1	-	TRBJ2-7	10	CSVGLREQYF	TGCAGTGTCGGGTTAAGGGAGCAGTACTTC
-	TRBV4-3	-	TRBJ2-6	16	CASSQAAGSGANVLTF	TGCGCCAGCAGCCAAGCAGCCGGATCTGGGGCCAACGTCCTGACTTTC
TRBD1	TRBV7-9	-	TRBJ1-2	15	CASRNRGPRGYGYTF	TGTGCCAGCAGAAACAGGGGACCTAGAGGATATGGCTACACCTTC
-	TRBV7-9	-	TRBJ2-3	15	CASSFDLVSTDTQYF	TGTGCCAGCAGCTTCGATCTGGTGAGCACAGATACGCAGTATTTT
TRBD2	TRBV7-3	-	TRBJ2-1	13	CASRAGGRDEQFF	TGTGCCAGCAGGGCGGGGGGCCGTGATGAGCAGTTCTTC
-	TRBV5-5	-	TRBJ2-2	11	CASGSTGELFF	TGTGCCAGCGGATCGACCGGGGAGCTGTTTTTT
-	TRBV7-2	-	TRBJ2-5	14	CASSLFTSLETQYF	TGTGCCAGCAGCTTATTTACTAGCTTGGAGACCCAGTACTTC
TRBD1	TRBV10-3	-	TRBJ2-7	14	CAISPGTGKGEQYF	TGTGCCATCAGTCCAGGGACAGGGAAGGGGGAGCAGTACTTC
TRBD2	TRBV15	-	TRBJ2-1	16	CATSSKTGTSGNEQFF	TGTGCCACCAGTTCTAAAACGGGGACTAGCGGGAATGAGCAGTTCTTC
-	TRBV4-1	-	TRBJ2-3	15	CASSQETHCTDTQYF	TGCGCCAGCAGCCAAGAGACGCACTGCACAGATACGCAGTATTTT
TRBD1	TRBV4-1	-	TRBJ1-1	15	CASSQEGQATAEAFF	TGCGCCAGCAGCCAAGAGGGACAGGCCACGGCTGAAGCTTTCTTT
-	TRBV27	-	TRBJ2-2	16	CASSPQGPYNTGELFF	TGTGCCAGCAGTCCCCAGGGGCCGTACAACACCGGGGAGCTGTTTTTT
-	TRBV25-1	-	TRBJ2-2	14	CATGVRTATGELFF	TGTGCCACCGGAGTGAGAACGGCCACCGGGGAGCTGTTTTTT
-	TRBV5-6	-	TRBJ2-3	13	CASSLDGPDTQYF	TGTGCCAGCAGCTTAGACGGCCCAGATACGCAGTATTTT
TRBD2	TRBV5-1	-	TRBJ2-3	15	CASSAPSGGPDTQYF	TGCGCCAGCAGCGCGCCTAGCGGGGGGCCAGATACGCAGTATTTT
TRBD2	TRBV13	-	TRBJ2-2	17	CASSLGLAGGNTGELFF	TGTGCCAGCAGCTTAGGACTAGCGGGGGGCAACACCGGGGAGCTGTTTTTT
TRBD1	TRBV7-2	-	TRBJ2-1	15	CASSLGQGVYNEQFF	TGTGCCAGCAGCTTAGGACAGGGGGTATACAATGAGCAGTTCTTC
TRBD2	TRBV7-6	-	TRBJ2-3	16	CASSTLAGGPPDTQYF	TGTGCCAGCAGCACCTTAGCGGGGGGGCCCCCAGATACGCAGTATTTT
TRBD1	TRBV13	-	TRBJ2-7	14	CASSRTGGEHEQYF	TGTGCCAGCAGCCGGACAGGGGGCGAACACGAGCAGTACTTC
TRBD1	TRBV13	-	TRBJ2-1	15	CASSAVGQLINEQFF	TGTGCCAGCAGCGCCGTGGGACAGCTGATCAATGAGCAGTTCTTC
-	TRBV2	-	TRBJ1-5	13	CASSEEDGQPQHF	TGTGCCAGCAGTGAGGAGGACGGTCAGCCCCAGCATTTT
-	TRBV27	-	TRBJ1-2	13	CASSLQGNYGYTF	TGTGCCAGCAGTTTACAGGGTAACTATGGCTACACCTTC
-	TRBV7-9	-	TRBJ2-7	14	CASSLFGGAYEQYF	TGTGCCAGCAGCTTATTCGGCGGTGCCTACGAGCAGTACTTC
-	TRBV7-9	-	TRBJ2-1	10	CASSYNEQFF	TGTGCCAGCAGTTACAATGAGCAGTTCTTC
TRBD2	TRBV4-1	-	TRBJ2-7	15	CASSQEIRGAYEQYF	TGCGCCAGCAGCCAAGAAATCCGGGGGGCCTACGAGCAGTACTTC
-	TRBV6-6	-	TRBJ2-2	12	CASSYSNGELFF	TGTGCCAGCAGTTACTCGAACGGGGAGCTGTTTTTT
-	TRBV27	-	TRBJ2-1	15	CASSSHGLHYNEQFF	TGTGCCAGCAGTTCTCACGGCCTACACTACAATGAGCAGTTCTTC
TRBD1	TRBV19	-	TRBJ1-5	15	CASSTGQVLYQPQHF	TGTGCCAGTAGTACTGGACAGGTCCTCTATCAGCCCCAGCATTTT
-	TRBV10-3	-	TRBJ1-5	16	CAISESGGSSNQPQHF	TGTGCCATCAGTGAGTCAGGTGGGAGTAGCAATCAGCCCCAGCATTTT
-	TRBV4-3	-	TRBJ2-5	15	CASSQAWRVQETQYF	TGCGCCAGCAGCCAAGCCTGGAGAGTCCAAGAGACCCAGTACTTC
-	TRBV9	once	TRBJ2-2	15	CASSVEALNTGELFF	TGTGCCAGCAGCGTAGAGGCACTGAACACCGGGGAGCTGTTTTTT
-	TRBV28	-	TRBJ1-5	13	CASSARTNQPQHF	TGTGCCAGCAGTGCCAGGACTAATCAGCCCCAGCATTTT
-	TRBV14	once	TRBJ2-7	12	CASSMWSGEQYF	TGTGCCAGCAGCATGTGGTCTGGCGAGCAGTACTTC
TRBD2	TRBV11-2	-	TRBJ2-1	17	CASSLERTSGGSYEQFF	TGTGCCAGCAGCTTAGAGCGGACTAGCGGGGGTAGCTATGAGCAGTTCTTC
-	TRBV9	-	TRBJ2-2	13	CASSVGQPGELFF	TGTGCCAGCAGCGTAGGGCAGCCCGGGGAGCTGTTTTTT
-	TRBV5-4	-	TRBJ2-3	15	CASSFLGGVTDTQYF	TGTGCCAGCAGCTTTTTAGGCGGGGTCACAGATACGCAGTATTTT
TRBD1	TRBV11-2	once	TRBJ1-1	14	CASTGQGVNTEAFF	TGTGCCAGCACCGGACAGGGGGTGAACACTGAAGCTTTCTTT
TRBD2	TRBV9	once	TRBJ2-1	16	CASSSASGGELNEQFF	TGTGCCAGCAGCTCCGCAAGCGGGGGAGAGCTCAATGAGCAGTTCTTC
-	TRBV4-3	once	TRBJ2-4	16	CASSQDEDQGKNIQYF	TGCGCCAGCAGCCAAGATGAAGATCAGGGCAAAAACATTCAGTACTTC
TRBD1	TRBV18	-	TRBJ2-7	15	CASSPHRGRRSEQYF	TGTGCCAGCTCACCTCACAGGGGGCGCAGGAGCGAGCAGTACTTC
TRBD1	TRBV4-1	once	TRBJ1-3	21	CASSQDGLLTYRDRGGNTIYF	TGCGCCAGCAGCCAAGATGGGCTACTGACCTACCGGGACAGGGGCGGAAACACCATATATTTT
-	TRBV4-3	-	TRBJ1-1	18	CASSQGTRTRAWNTEAFF	TGCGCCAGCAGCCAAGGGACGAGGACTCGGGCGTGGAACACTGAAGCTTTCTTT
TRBD2	TRBV25-1	-	TRBJ2-1	16	CASSDPAGGPSNEQFF	TGTGCCAGCAGTGACCCAGCGGGGGGGCCAAGCAATGAGCAGTTCTTC
-	TRBV27	-	TRBJ2-2	14	CASSLSGYTGELFF	TGTGCCAGCAGTTTATCGGGGTACACCGGGGAGCTGTTTTTT